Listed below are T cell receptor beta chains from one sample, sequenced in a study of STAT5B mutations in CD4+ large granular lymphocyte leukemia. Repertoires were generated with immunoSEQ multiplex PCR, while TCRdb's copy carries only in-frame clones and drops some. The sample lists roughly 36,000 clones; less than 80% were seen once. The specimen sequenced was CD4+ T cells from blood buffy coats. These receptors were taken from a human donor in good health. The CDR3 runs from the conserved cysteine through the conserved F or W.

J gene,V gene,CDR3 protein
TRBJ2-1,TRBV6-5,CASSLSGTLNEQFF
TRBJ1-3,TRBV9,CASSLTGTGNTIYF
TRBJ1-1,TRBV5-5,CASSPTPVNTEAFF
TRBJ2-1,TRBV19,CASSISGGGSNEQFF
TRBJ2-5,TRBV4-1,CASSQMGQGTSAQYF
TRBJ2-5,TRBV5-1,CASSSQIEETQYF
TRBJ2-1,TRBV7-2,CASSPLYEQFF
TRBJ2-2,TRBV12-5,CASGLGRAIGELFF
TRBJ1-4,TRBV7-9,CASSLGQGPREKLFF
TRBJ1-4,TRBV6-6,CAGQGAFNEKLFF
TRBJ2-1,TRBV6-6,CASSLREQFF
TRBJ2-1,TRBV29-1,CSVGGTGGYNEQFF
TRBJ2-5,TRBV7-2,CASSSPGGFHETQYF
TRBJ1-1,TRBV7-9,CASSIGLGRLF
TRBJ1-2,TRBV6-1,CATPPLTGAGGYTF
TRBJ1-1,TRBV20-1,CSARSGLSNF
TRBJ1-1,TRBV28,CASSPTWGAGQTEAFF
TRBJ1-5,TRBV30,CAWSVRYEGQPQHF
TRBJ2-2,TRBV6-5,CASSYSQGDTGELFF
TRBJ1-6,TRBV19,CASSTGTVNSPLHF
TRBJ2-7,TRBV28,CASSSPGTGTYEQYF
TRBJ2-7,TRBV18,CASSPRAAYEQYF
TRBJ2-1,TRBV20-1,CSARKDEQFF
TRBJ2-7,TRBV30,CAWYGGTGDEQYF
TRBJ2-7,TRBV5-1,CASSLDIAGGRIIHF
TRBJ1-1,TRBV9,CASSILDSTEAFF